Below, one T cell receptor (beta chain) is given with its context. Other nucleotide sequences in the sample specify the same CDR3. These data belong to a study of blood T cell repertoires in COVID-19. Study-level information: Italy, Spain and the United States were the sources of the convalescent and acute COVID-19 samples. T cells, B-cell-depleted T cells, or PBMCs supplied cDNA or gDNA.

This CDR3 is built from 14 residues. The germline gives CDR1 MNHEY, CDR2 SVGAGI. J gave up 2 bases and V 6 bases, and 5 bases lay outside the gene matches. In the original processing: Reference gene primer amplification in the assay estimated nucleated cell counts. Sequencing used immunoSEQ multiplex PCR; TCRdb keeps in-frame clones, though not all of them. V, J and clone size derive from that table, while D and trimming were established from the DNA sequence. The repertoire holds around 180,000 clones, with around 72% as singletons. J is TRBJ2-7 and V is TRBV6-5; 9 bases fit TRBD1. The sequenced sample was peripheral blood. This clonotype was obtained from a woman of 80 years or more with acute or convalescent COVID-19. The chain's CDR3 is CASSRGTGTYEQYF. The CDR3 DNA reads TGTGCCAGCAGCCGGGGGACAGGGACCTACGAGCAGTACTTC.